A single count supports the clone carrying this TCR beta chain. The antigen is undetermined. Measured with immunoSEQ multiplex PCR; TCRdb has only the in-frame clones, and not every one. Of 65,000 to 75,000 clones listed, around four fifths are singletons. Trimming at V came to 1 base and at J to 7 bases, leaving 9 bases not matched to a gene. The CDR3 covers 15 residues. The V gene's germline CDR1 is SGHRS and CDR2 YFSETQ. This sample stems from a study of T cell responses to AZD1222 COVID-19 vaccine. Study results and limitations: Only a handful of AZD1222 recipients, several in all, had baseline seropositivity.

The chain joins TRBV5-1 to TRBJ1-2; TRBD1 aligns across 8 bases. The sequence was obtained from an adult in good health. The material was peripheral blood, obtained on day 0 of AZD1222 vaccination. CDR3 loop: CASSLQGAQGRGYTF. For the CDR3, the DNA is TGCGCCAGCAGCTTGCAGGGGGCGCAGGGCCGTGGCTACACCTTC.